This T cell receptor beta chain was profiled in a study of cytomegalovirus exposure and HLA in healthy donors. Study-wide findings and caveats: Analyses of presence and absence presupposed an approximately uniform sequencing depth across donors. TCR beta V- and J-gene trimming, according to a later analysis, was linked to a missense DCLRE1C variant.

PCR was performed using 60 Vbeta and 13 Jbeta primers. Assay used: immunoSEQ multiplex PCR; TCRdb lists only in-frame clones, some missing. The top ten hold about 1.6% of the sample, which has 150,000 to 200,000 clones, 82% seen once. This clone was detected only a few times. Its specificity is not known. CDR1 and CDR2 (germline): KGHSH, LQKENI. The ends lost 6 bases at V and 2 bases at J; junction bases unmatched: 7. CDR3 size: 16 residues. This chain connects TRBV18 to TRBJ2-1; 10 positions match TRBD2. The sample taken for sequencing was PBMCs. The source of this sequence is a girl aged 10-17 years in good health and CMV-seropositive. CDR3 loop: CASSPAGGQPYNEQFF. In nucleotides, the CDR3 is TGTGCCAGCTCGCCAGCGGGAGGGCAACCCTACAATGAGCAGTTCTTC. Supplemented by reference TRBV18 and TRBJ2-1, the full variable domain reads NAGVMQNPRHLVRRRGQEARLRCSPMKGHSHVYWYRQLPEEGLKFMVYLQKENIIDESGMPKERFSAEFPKEGPSILRIQQVVRGDSAAYFCASSPAGGQPYNEQFFGPGTRLTVL.